These 17 T cell receptor beta chains share one sample of origin, sequenced in a study of blood T cell repertoires in COVID-19. The assay was immunoSEQ multiplex PCR, and TCRdb's table has in-frame clones only and misses some. The sample has some 64,000 clones, roughly 90% seen once; the top ten hold 3.5%. Sequenced: peripheral blood. The receptors were gathered from a man aged 45-65 years with active COVID-19.

The genes are TRBV7-2 and TRBJ1-2, with 9 bases lining up with TRBD1. Germline loops: CDR1 SGHTA, CDR2 FQGNSA. The CDR3 extends over 15 amino acids. V shed 4 bases, J shed 4 bases, and the junction held 7 bases outside the gene matches. The CDR3 loop is CASSSRTGAGYGYTF. The CDR3 DNA sequence: TGTGCCAGCAGCTCGAGGACAGGGGCTGGCTATGGCTACACCTTC. Using reference TRBV7-2 and TRBJ1-2 for the parts outside the CDR3, the full variable domain is GAGVSQSPSNKVTEKGKDVELRCDPISGHTALYWYRQSLGQGLEFLIYFQGNSAPDKSGLPSDRFSAERTGGSVSTLTIQRTQQEDSAVYLCASSSRTGAGYGYTFGSGTRLTVV.

This sequence joins TRBV4-2 and TRBJ1-5; weak D call: TRBD1 (5 bases). The germline V gene has CDR1 LGHNA and CDR2 YNFKEQ. CDR3 length: 14 residues. V was cut by 6 bases and J by 7 bases, with 16 bases left in between. The CDR3 DNA reads TGTGCCAGCAGTCAAAATCGGGGGTCCCAGCCCCAGCATTTT. Translated: CASSQNRGSQPQHF.

The chain carries TRBV27 and TRBJ1-2, with no clear D. The ends were cut back, 3 bases at V and 0 bases at J, with 8 bases in the middle. CDR1 and CDR2 (germline): MNHEY, SMNVEV (reference sequence). The CDR3 extends over 14 amino acids. The CDR3 sequence: CASSLSGSNYGYTF. The CDR3 nucleotides are TGTGCCAGCAGTTTGAGCGGATCTAACTATGGCTACACCTTC.

The chain carries TRBV19 and TRBJ2-1; 11 bases are shared with TRBD2. From germline, CDR1 is LNHDA and CDR2 SQIVND (reference sequence). The CDR3 contains 14 residues. The J segment lost 9 bases and the V segment lost 7 bases, leaving 8 bases of the junction unmatched. The CDR3 region has the DNA TGTGCCAGTACCGTAGCGGGGGGGCTTGTTGAGCAGTTCTTC. This encodes CASTVAGGLVEQFF.

The V gene is TRBV7-9, the J gene TRBJ2-6, with TRBD1 identical over 8 bases. This CDR3 spans 15 amino acids. After removal of 5 bases from V and 4 bases from J, the junction contained 4 bases not matched to a gene. CDR1 is SEHNR and CDR2 is FQNEAQ in the germline V gene (reference sequence). The DNA of the CDR3 is TGTGCCAGCAGCCACAGGGGGTCAGGGGCCAACGTCCTGACTTTC. This gives the protein CASSHRGSGANVLTF.

This clone turned up a few times. This rearrangement joins TRBV12-3 or TRBV12-4 to TRBJ2-3; a possible D gene is TRBD2 (7 bases). The CDR3 is 13 amino acids. Trimming removed 5 bases at V and 10 bases at J, with 16 bases between. The CDR3 loop reads CASSVLGAGAQYF. CDR3 nucleotide sequence: TGTGCCAGCAGTGTTCTGGGGGCGGGGGCGCAGTATTTT.

The rearrangement uses TRBV9 and TRBJ1-1, with a weak D call TRBD1 (6 bases). The CDR3 is made up of 15 amino acids. Trimming shortened V by 3 bases and J by 3 bases, and 15 bases separated the two germline ends. CDR1 and CDR2 from the germline V gene are SGDLS and YYNGEE. CDR3 sequence: CASSGGVPGDTEAFF. The CDR3 region has the DNA TGTGCCAGCAGCGGTGGTGTTCCAGGGGACACTGAAGCTTTCTTT.

The chain carries TRBV7-2 and TRBJ1-4, with 9 bases lining up with TRBD1. The germline V gene encodes CDR1 SGHTA and CDR2 FQGNSA. J was trimmed by 8 bases and V by 1 base; bases with no gene match: 5. This CDR3 is 15 amino acids long. The CDR3 coding sequence is TGTGCCAGCAGCTTAGGAGGACAGGGGCACGAAAAACTGTTTTTT. It specifies CASSLGGQGHEKLFF.

V and J are TRBV2 and TRBJ2-2, with 8 bases that match TRBD1. This CDR3 spans 15 amino acids. CDR1 is SNHLY and CDR2 is FYNNEI in the germline V gene. V lost 6 bases and J lost 2; bases outside the gene matches: 5. The CDR3 coding sequence is TGTGCCAGCAGCGCTGGGACAGGCAACACCGGGGAGCTGTTTTTT. Amino acid sequence: CASSAGTGNTGELFF. The variable domain in full, with the rest retrieved from reference TRBV2 and TRBJ2-2, is EPEVTQTPSHQVTQMGQEVILRCVPISNHLYFYWYRQILGQKVEFLVSFYNNEISEKSEIFDDQFSVERPDGSNFTLKIRSTKLEDSAMYFCASSAGTGNTGELFFGEGSRLTVL.

This chain connects TRBV7-3 to TRBJ2-3; 7 bases map to TRBD2. The trim removed 5 bases at V and 10 bases at J, leaving 9 bases unmatched. The germline V gene has CDR1 SGHTA and CDR2 FQGTGA. This CDR3 contains 13 residues. DNA of the CDR3: TGTGCCAGCAGCCCGCCGGCGGGGGTGCCGCAGTATTTT. Its translation is CASSPPAGVPQYF. The variable domain in full, with the rest retrieved from reference TRBV7-3 and TRBJ2-3, is GAGVSQTPSNKVTEKGKYVELRCDPISGHTALYWYRQSLGQGPEFLIYFQGTGAADDSGLPNDRFFAVRPEGSVSTLKIQRTERGDSAVYLCASSPPAGVPQYFGPGTRLTVL.

The chain recombines TRBV28 with TRBJ1-2, with D possibly being TRBD1 (6 bases). This CDR3 contains 16 residues. CDR1 is MDHEN, CDR2 SYDVKM, per germline. V was pared by 3 bases and J by 1 base, with 15 bases between. CDR3 nucleotide sequence: TGTGCCAGCAGTTTTGGGGGCGGGGGGTTTAACTATGGCTACACCTTC. Its protein product is CASSFGGGGFNYGYTF.

This clone was picked up one time. The chain uses TRBV18 and TRBJ2-2; 7 bases fit TRBD1. The CDR3 sequence is 14 residues long. Germline trimming cut 8 bases from V and 1 base from J; bases unmatched to any gene: 4. Germline V gives CDR1 KGHSH, CDR2 LQKENI. The CDR3 nucleotides are TGTGCCAGCGCCCGGGACAGGAACACCGGGGAGCTGTTTTTT. This gives the protein CASARDRNTGELFF. The complete variable domain, with remaining parts taken from reference TRBV18 and TRBJ2-2, reads NAGVMQNPRHLVRRRGQEARLRCSPMKGHSHVYWYRQLPEEGLKFMVYLQKENIIDESGMPKERFSAEFPKEGPSILRIQQVVRGDSAAYFCASARDRNTGELFFGEGSRLTVL.

The chain links TRBV15 to TRBJ1-1, with D possibly being TRBD1 (5 bases). The germline CDR1 and CDR2 sequences are LNHNV and YYDKDF (reference sequence). Trimming shortened V by 0 bases and J by 4 bases, and 12 bases separated the two germline ends. This CDR3 contains 15 residues. The CDR3 spells CATSRDQGRVTEAFF. CDR3 in DNA: TGTGCCACCAGCAGAGATCAGGGAAGAGTCACTGAAGCTTTCTTT.

The rearrangement links TRBV4-3 to TRBJ1-2; D may be TRBD1 (5 bases). The CDR3 spans 15 residues. Trimming took 3 bases from V and 4 from J, leaving 15 bases between them. Germline values: CDR1 LGHNA, CDR2 YSLEER. CDR3 residues: CASSHPSAGIYGYTF. Here the CDR3 DNA reads TGCGCCAGCAGCCACCCCTCGGCAGGGATCTATGGCTACACCTTC.

This clone was seen only a few times. The V call is TRBV7-9, the J call TRBJ2-7; 7 positions match TRBD2. The J segment lost 2 bases and the V segment lost 5 bases, leaving 3 bases of the junction unmatched. The CDR3 covers 13 residues. CDR1 is SEHNR and CDR2 is FQNEAQ in the germline V gene (reference sequence). The CDR3 reads CASSPRGAYEQYF. The CDR3 DNA reads as TGTGCCAGCAGCCCCCGGGGGGCCTACGAGCAGTACTTC.

CDR3 amino acids: CASSYTGTQGYTF. The CDR3 DNA sequence: TGTGCCAGCAGTTATACCGGGACTCAGGGCTACACCTTC. V gene TRBV5-4 combines with J gene TRBJ1-2; possibly TRBD1 for D (5 bases). This CDR3 region has 13 residues. Trimming removed 5 bases from V and 8 bases from J, with 16 bases in between. Germline-derived CDR1 and CDR2 are SGHNT and YYREEE (reference sequence).

The gene calls are TRBV7-9 and TRBJ1-4; 7 bases are shared with TRBD1. Germline V lookup: CDR1 SEHNR, CDR2 FQNEAQ (reference sequence). This CDR3 comprises 14 residues. V trimming: 0 bases; J trimming: 8 bases; junction bases outside the gene matches: 3. CDR3 residues: CASSLAKQGEKLFF. As DNA, the CDR3 is TGTGCCAGCAGCTTAGCCAAACAGGGGGAAAAACTGTTTTTT. Supplemented by reference TRBV7-9 and TRBJ1-4, the full variable domain reads DTGVSQNPRHKITKRGQNVTFRCDPISEHNRLYWYRQTLGQGPEFLTYFQNEAQLEKSRLLSDRFSAERPKGSFSTLEIQRTEQGDSAMYLCASSLAKQGEKLFFGSGTQLSVL.